What follows are 18 T cell receptor beta chains derived from one specimen sequenced in a study of CD8+CD57+ T cells in acquired aplastic anemia. All sequencing subjects had displayed CD8+CD57+ cell expansion on flow cytometry. Genomic DNA, serving as template, underwent TCR beta VDJ and CDR3 profiling. TCRdb reanalysed the reads using MiXCR and keeps one entry per CDR3 protein. The sample has hundreds of thousands of distinct CDR3 sequences, over 25% seen once; the top ten hold nearly 0.85%. What was sequenced was sorted CD4+, CD8+, or CD8+CD57+ T cells (not recorded which) from PBMCs. All receptors come from a human donor with aplastic anemia.

This clonotype came up a few times. V is TRBV6-5 and J is TRBJ1-3; D not resolved. Looked up from germline, CDR1 is MNHEY and CDR2 is SVGAGI. The CDR3 spans 15 residues. Trimming stripped 0 bases from V and 0 bases from J, with 6 bases between. This chain's CDR3 is CASSYSGDSGNTIYF. The CDR3 region has the DNA TGTGCCAGCAGTTACTCCGGAGACTCTGGAAACACCATATATTTT.

The genes are TRBV20-1 and TRBJ2-7; perhaps TRBD2 as D (5 bases). Germline CDR1 and CDR2: DFQATT and SNEGSKA (reference sequence). V was cut by 1 base and J by 0 bases, with 19 bases left in between. The CDR3 extends over 17 amino acids. Here the CDR3 DNA reads TGCAGTGCTAGAGCCCACCGGGTGGCGGGCATCTCCTACGAGCAGTACTTC. Residues: CSARAHRVAGISYEQYF.

To note about this clonotype: Relative to the germline gene, one junction end is altered; a read error may explain this. The J gene is TRBJ1-3, the V gene TRBV10-3, with 7 bases fitting TRBD1. CDR3 length: 15 residues. CDR1 ENHRY and CDR2 SYGVKD come from the germline V gene. The CDR3 loop reads CASSPTGSSGNAIYF. The CDR3 coding sequence is TGTGCCAGCAGCCCGACAGGGTCGTCCGGAAACGCCATATATTTT.

The chain is built from TRBV30 and TRBJ2-2; 9 bases match TRBD1. After removal of 8 bases from V and 5 bases from J, the junction contained 6 bases not matched to a gene. Germline V CDR1 and CDR2: GTSNPN, SVGIG (reference sequence). CDR3 length equals 13 residues. CDR3 amino acids: CAGQGRGTGELFF. The CDR3 coding sequence is TGTGCCGGACAGGGGCGAGGGACCGGGGAGCTGTTTTTT.

This clonotype was picked up a small number of times. The chain uses TRBV4-2 and TRBJ1-5; D not resolved. This CDR3 comprises 19 residues. Germline loops: CDR1 LGHNA, CDR2 YNFKEQ. Deletions cut 2 bases from V and 1 base from J, with 21 bases between. In nucleotides, the CDR3 is TGTGCCAGCAGCCAACGATCGACGGACCAAACCGAGAGCAATCAGCCCCAGCATTTT. Amino acid sequence: CASSQRSTDQTESNQPQHF.

With respect to this clonotype: A clone one base away is much larger, so this may be a read error. The CDR3 sequence: CASSLGGWTEAFF. The CDR3 coding sequence is TGTGCCAGCAGCTTAGGGGGGTGGACTGAAGCTTTCTTT. The rearrangement joins TRBV7-6 to TRBJ1-1; a weak D match, TRBD1 (5 bases). Trimming took off 1 base at V and 5 bases at J, with 8 bases between the two ends. Germline CDR1 is SGHVS and CDR2 is FNYEAQ. The CDR3 is made up of 13 amino acids.

For this clonotype: This may stem from a read error, because a much larger clone lies one nucleotide away. The gene calls are TRBV4-3 and TRBJ1-2; no reliable D call. Between the trimmed V and J ends, which lost 4 bases and 10 bases, there was a span of 22 bases. The V gene's germline CDR1 is LGHNA and CDR2 YSLEER. This CDR3 spans 15 amino acids. The CDR3 DNA is TGCGCCAGCAGCCTCCTGGAAGATAGCCCTCATGACTACACCTTC. It codes for CASSLLEDSPHDYTF.

The chain uses TRBV2 and TRBJ2-5, with D possibly TRBD2 on 7 matching bases. This CDR3 region has 16 residues. V shed 5 bases and J shed 2 bases, with 18 bases lying between them. The germline gives CDR1 SNHLY, CDR2 FYNNEI. The CDR3 here is CASSRRGGLNQETQYF. Written as DNA, the CDR3 is TGTGCCAGCAGTCGGAGGGGGGGGCTAAATCAAGAGACCCAGTACTTC. The variable domain in full, completed from reference TRBV2 and TRBJ2-5, reads EPEVTQTPSHQVTQMGQEVILRCVPISNHLYFYWYRQILGQKVEFLVSFYNNEISEKSEIFDDQFSVERPDGSNFTLKIRSTKLEDSAMYFCASSRRGGLNQETQYFGPGTRLLVL.

This clonotype has just a few counts. A junction boundary mismatches the germline segment, possibly from a read error. V usage is TRBV20-1 and J usage is TRBJ2-3; D gene unclear. Germline lookup yields CDR1 DFQATT and CDR2 SNEGSKA (reference sequence). This CDR3 is built from 15 residues. CDR3 in amino acids: CSARDLSTITDTQYF. CDR3 in DNA: TGCAGTGCTCGAGATCTCTCCACTATCACAGATACGCAGTATTTT.

This clonotype was seen more than once but under ten times. This chain joins TRBV11-1 and TRBJ2-3; D may be TRBD2 (5 bases). V was pared by 5 bases and J by 7 bases, with 19 bases between. The germline V gene encodes CDR1 SGHAT and CDR2 FQDESV (reference sequence). The CDR3 is made up of 15 amino acids. CDR3 amino acids: CASSPRLIPVHTQYF. For the CDR3, the DNA is TGTGCCAGCAGCCCCAGACTAATTCCGGTTCATACGCAGTATTTT.

V and J are TRBV7-6 and TRBJ1-1; TRBD1 matches 8 bases. The V and J ends lost 5 bases and 0 bases, in that order; junction bases with no gene match: 11. This CDR3 has 17 amino acids. CDR1 is SGHVS, CDR2 FNYEAQ, per germline. The CDR3 coding sequence is TGTGCCAGCAGCCCGACAGGGGAGGTCAATATGAACACTGAAGCTTTCTTT. The encoded protein is CASSPTGEVNMNTEAFF. The full variable domain, completed using reference TRBV7-6 and TRBJ1-1, is GAGVSQSPRYKVTKRGQDVALRCDPISGHVSLYWYRQALGQGPEFLTYFNYEAQQDKSGLPNDRFSAERPEGSISTLTIQRTEQRDSAMYRCASSPTGEVNMNTEAFFGQGTRLTVV.

This sequence joins TRBV7-9 and TRBJ1-6; 9 bases are shared with TRBD1. The germline V gene has CDR1 SEHNR and CDR2 FQNEAQ (reference sequence). Germline trimming cut 11 bases from V and 5 bases from J; bases unmatched to any gene: 4. The CDR3 extends over 13 amino acids. The CDR3 sequence: CAWGQGNNSPLHF. CDR3 bases: TGTGCCTGGGGACAGGGAAATAATTCACCCCTCCACTTT.

This clonotype turned up a few times. The V and J genes are TRBV7-9 and TRBJ1-1; tentatively, D is TRBD1 (5 bases). This CDR3 comprises 13 residues. V dropped 5 bases and J dropped 8 bases, with 15 bases sitting between them. Germline V gene sequence: CDR1 SEHNR, CDR2 FQNEAQ (reference sequence). CDR3 loop: CASSPLTAQEAFF. The CDR3 coding sequence is TGTGCCAGCAGCCCACTGACAGCGCAAGAAGCTTTCTTT.

This clonotype was picked up many times. The genes are TRBV10-3 and TRBJ1-1; perhaps TRBD1 as D (5 bases). This CDR3 has 13 residues. CDR1 and CDR2 from the germline V gene are ENHRY and SYGVKD. Between the trimmed V and J ends, which lost 2 bases and 1 base, there was a span of 5 bases. The CDR3 protein is CAISETGNTEAFF. Here the CDR3 DNA reads TGTGCCATCAGTGAGACAGGGAACACTGAAGCTTTCTTT.

Points on this clonotype: Likely a read error: the CDR3 ends without its conserved phenylalanine or tryptophan. Because the CDR3's place on the DNA is in doubt, the DNA is left out and the CDR3 is given as listed by TCRdb. CDR3 protein: CATSRDIAG. V usage is TRBV15 and J usage is TRBJ2-5; the table's D call, TRBD2, was not checked against the DNA. Germline CDR1 and CDR2: LNHNV and YYDKDF (reference sequence). The CDR3 totals 9 residues, both ends included.

This clonotype was seen many times. J is TRBJ2-7 and V is TRBV7-2; weak D call: TRBD1 (6 bases). The V gene's germline CDR1 is SGHTA and CDR2 FQGNSA. V was cut by 1 base and J by 12 bases, with 16 bases left in between. The CDR3 loop spans 13 amino acids. CDR3 region: CASSLGNTGYLYF. The CDR3 nucleotides read TGTGCCAGCAGCTTAGGGAACACAGGGTATCTGTACTTC.

This clonotype was found many times. V is TRBV20-1 and J is TRBJ1-6, with D possibly being TRBD1 (5 bases). V gave up 5 bases and J gave up 9 bases, with 11 bases separating them. This CDR3 is built from 12 residues. CDR1 and CDR2 from the germline V gene are DFQATT and SNEGSKA (reference sequence). This chain's CDR3 is CSAYRLGSPLHF. The DNA of the CDR3 is TGCAGTGCTTACAGGTTGGGTTCACCCCTCCACTTT.

The chain links TRBV10-1 to TRBJ2-7; 12 bases are a match to TRBD2. Trimming cost V 8 bases and J 6 bases; bases outside gene matches: 8. The CDR3 has 14 residues. Looked up from germline, CDR1 is WNHNN and CDR2 is SYGVQD (reference sequence). CDR3 in amino acids: CASGPSGRASEQYF. CDR3 in DNA: TGCGCCAGCGGCCCTAGCGGGAGGGCCTCCGAGCAGTACTTC.